The clone carrying this T cell receptor beta chain was detected ten times or more. Trimming took 3 bases from V and 2 from J; bases not matched to a gene: 7. The CDR3 is 15 amino acids. CDR1 and CDR2 (germline): SGHRS, YFSETQ. Amplified material comprised TCR beta CDR3 regions derived from RNA transcripts. RT-PCR in the first round used HTBI primers; a second-round multiplex PCR followed. From the multiplex PCR reads, TCRdb called clonotypes with MiXCR, one entry per CDR3 protein. The sample shows about 340,000 distinct CDR3 sequences, 15% to 20% of them seen only once. CAS ≥3, NOSPECS ≥4, moderate-to-severe activity and duration under 3 months marked donors with ophthalmopathy. In this cohort, patients with other autoimmune diseases, uncontrolled infections, pregnancy or lactation were excluded. PBMCs stemmed from around 10 ml of fresh peripheral blood. The data were obtained in a study of Graves' ophthalmopathy and Graves' hyperthyroidism. Study-wide background: Prior to any treatment, peripheral blood was collected at the time of initial diagnosis.

The chain has TRBV5-1 and TRBJ1-1; 7 nucleotides align to TRBD1. The TCR was taken from an adult man with Graves' ophthalmopathy. The sequenced material came from peripheral blood. The CDR3 region has the DNA TGCGCCAGCAGCTCGCCCGACAGGGCCAACACTGAAGCTTTCTTT. Its protein is CASSSPDRANTEAFF.